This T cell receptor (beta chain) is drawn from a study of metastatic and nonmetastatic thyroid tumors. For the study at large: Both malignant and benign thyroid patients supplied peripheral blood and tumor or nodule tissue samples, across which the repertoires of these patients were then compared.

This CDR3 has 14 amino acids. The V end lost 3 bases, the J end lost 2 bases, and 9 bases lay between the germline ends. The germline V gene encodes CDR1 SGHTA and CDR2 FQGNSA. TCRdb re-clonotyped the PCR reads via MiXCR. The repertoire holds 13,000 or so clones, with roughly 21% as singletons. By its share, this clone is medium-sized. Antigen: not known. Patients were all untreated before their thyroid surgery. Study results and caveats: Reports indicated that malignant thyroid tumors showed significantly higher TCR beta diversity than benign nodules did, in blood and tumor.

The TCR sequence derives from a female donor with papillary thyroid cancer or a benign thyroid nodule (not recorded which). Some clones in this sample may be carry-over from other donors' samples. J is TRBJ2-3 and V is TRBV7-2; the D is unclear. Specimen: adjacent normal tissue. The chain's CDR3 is CASSFEGITDTQYF. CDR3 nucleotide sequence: TGTGCCAGCAGCTTTGAAGGGATCACAGATACGCAGTATTTT.